Here is one TCR beta chain with its context. Its matching antigen is unknown. The sample originates from a study of OX40 agonist ivuxolimab in advanced cancers. Study-level background: One hepatocellular carcinoma and a couple of cutaneous melanoma patients partially responded. Study results and caveats: Clones of CD4+ and CD8+ blood T cells grew by week 6 at doses of 0.1 to 3.0 mg/kg.

Repertoires were generated with immunoSEQ multiplex PCR, while TCRdb's copy carries only in-frame clones and drops some. The sample holds roughly 64,000 clones, 82% seen once. Germline CDR1 is SGHAT and CDR2 is FQNNGV. The CDR3 extends over 12 amino acids. The V gene lost 0 bases and the J gene lost 10 bases, with 7 bases spanning the gap. The input for sequencing was CD4+ or CD8+ T cells sorted from blood, taken in a trial of the OX40 agonist ivuxolimab. This rearrangement joins TRBV11-2 to TRBJ2-1, with TRBD2 as a possible D gene (5 bases). This clonotype was obtained from an adult with an advanced solid tumor such as melanoma, head and neck, liver or kidney cancer. CDR3 nucleotide sequence: TGTGCCAGCAGCTTAGATGGCGGGGAGCAGTTCTTC. Translation: CASSLDGGEQFF.